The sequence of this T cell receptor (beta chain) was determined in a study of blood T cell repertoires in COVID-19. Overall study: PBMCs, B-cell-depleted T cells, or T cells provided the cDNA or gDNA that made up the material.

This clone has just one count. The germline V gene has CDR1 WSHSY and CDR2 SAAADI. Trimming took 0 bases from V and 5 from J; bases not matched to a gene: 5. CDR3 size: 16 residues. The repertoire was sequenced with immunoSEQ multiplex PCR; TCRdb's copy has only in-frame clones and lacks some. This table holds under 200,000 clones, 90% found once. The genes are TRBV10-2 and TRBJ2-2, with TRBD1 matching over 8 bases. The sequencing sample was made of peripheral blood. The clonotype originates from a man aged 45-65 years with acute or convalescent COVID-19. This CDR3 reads CASSESRTGWTGELFF. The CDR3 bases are TGCGCCAGCAGTGAGTCACGGACAGGGTGGACCGGGGAGCTGTTTTTT.